This TCR beta chain emerged from a study of beta chain features in type 1 diabetes. Study-wide context: Patients looked much like healthy donors when it came to age, gender and cell yields.

Expressed TCRB transcripts were sequenced, since all the RNA that had been isolated was reverse transcribed. Method: immunoSEQ multiplex PCR; TCRdb's copy keeps in-frame clones and lacks some. The sample consists of about 270,000 clones, roughly an eighth of them appearing once. Study-wide points: Researchers caution that PCR might favor shorter templates, equally among patients and controls. A definitive answer on HLA type influencing TCRB rearrangement was not reached here. Among all four CD4+ subsets, Type 1 diabetes patients had TCRB CDR3s that were moderately but significantly shorter.

In the case of this clone: No antigen is known for it.

Sorting produced populations that all topped 98% purity. This CDR3 spans 13 amino acids. Germline loops: CDR1 MDHEN, CDR2 SYDVKM. V lost 6 bases to trimming and J lost 15 bases; unmatched junction nucleotides: 13. The chain has TRBV28 and TRBJ2-1; 8 nucleotides agree with TRBD1. Sequenced: naive CD4+ T cells from blood. This receptor was identified in a man aged 25 to 40 with type 1 diabetes. The DNA for the CDR3 is TGTGCCAGCAGGCCTGCCGGGACAGGAAACGCGTTCTTC. Its translation is CASRPAGTGNAFF.